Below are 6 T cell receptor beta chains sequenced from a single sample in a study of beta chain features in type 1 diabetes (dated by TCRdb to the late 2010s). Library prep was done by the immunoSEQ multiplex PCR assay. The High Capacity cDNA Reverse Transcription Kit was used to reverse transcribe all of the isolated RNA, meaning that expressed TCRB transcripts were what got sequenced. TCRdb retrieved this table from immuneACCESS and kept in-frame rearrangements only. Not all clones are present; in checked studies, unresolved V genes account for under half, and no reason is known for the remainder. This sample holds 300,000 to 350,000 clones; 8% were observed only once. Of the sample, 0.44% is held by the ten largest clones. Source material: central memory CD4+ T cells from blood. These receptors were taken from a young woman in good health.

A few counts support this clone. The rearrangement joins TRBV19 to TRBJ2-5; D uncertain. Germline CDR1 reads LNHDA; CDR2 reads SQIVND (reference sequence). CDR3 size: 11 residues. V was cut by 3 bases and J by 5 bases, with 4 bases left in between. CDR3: CASSMRETQYF. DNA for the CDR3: TGTGCCAGTAGTATGAGGGAGACCCAGTACTTC.

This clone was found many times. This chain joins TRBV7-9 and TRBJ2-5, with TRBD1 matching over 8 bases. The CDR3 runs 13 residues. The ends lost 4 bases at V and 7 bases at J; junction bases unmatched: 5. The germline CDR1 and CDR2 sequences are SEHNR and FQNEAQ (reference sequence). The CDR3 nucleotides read TGTGCCAGCAGCTGGACAGGGCGGGCGACCCAGTACTTC. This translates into CASSWTGRATQYF.

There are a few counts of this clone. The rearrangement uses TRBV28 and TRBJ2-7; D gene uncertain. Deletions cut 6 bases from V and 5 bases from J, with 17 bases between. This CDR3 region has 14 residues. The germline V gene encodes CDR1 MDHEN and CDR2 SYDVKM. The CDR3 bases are TGTGCCAGCAGCCCCTCTAGGCGATCCAACGAGCAGTACTTC. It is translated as CASSPSRRSNEQYF.

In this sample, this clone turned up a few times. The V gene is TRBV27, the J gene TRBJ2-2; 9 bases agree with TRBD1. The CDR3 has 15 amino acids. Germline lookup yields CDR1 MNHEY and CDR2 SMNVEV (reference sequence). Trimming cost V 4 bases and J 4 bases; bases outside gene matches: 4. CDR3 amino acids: CASSSQGAVTGELFF. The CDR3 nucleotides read TGTGCCAGCAGTTCACAGGGGGCGGTCACCGGGGAGCTGTTTTTT.

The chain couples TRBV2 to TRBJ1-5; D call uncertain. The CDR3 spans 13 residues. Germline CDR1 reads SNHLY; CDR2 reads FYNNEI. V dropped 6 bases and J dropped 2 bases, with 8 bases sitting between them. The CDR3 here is CASRNDGNQPQHF. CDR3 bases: TGTGCCAGCAGGAACGACGGCAATCAGCCCCAGCATTTT.

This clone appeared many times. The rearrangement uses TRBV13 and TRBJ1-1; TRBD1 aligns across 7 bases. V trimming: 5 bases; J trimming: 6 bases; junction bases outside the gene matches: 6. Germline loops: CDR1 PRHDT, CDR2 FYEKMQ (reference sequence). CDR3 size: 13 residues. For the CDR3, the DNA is TGTGCCAGCAGCGCACAGGGGAGAGCTGAAGCTTTCTTT. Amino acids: CASSAQGRAEAFF. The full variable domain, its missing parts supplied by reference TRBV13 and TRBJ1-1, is AAGVIQSPRHLIKEKRETATLKCYPIPRHDTVYWYQQGPGQDPQFLISFYEKMQSDKGSIPDRFSAQQFSDYHSELNMSSLELGDSALYFCASSAQGRAEAFFGQGTRLTVV.